The 20 T cell receptor beta chains in this list originate from one sample, sequenced in a study of T cell responses to AZD1222 COVID-19 vaccine (dated by TCRdb to the early 2020s). The library relied on the immunoSEQ multiplex PCR assay. TCRdb took over this immuneACCESS table, retaining in-frame rearrangements with V and J assigned. Such tables are incomplete; in checked studies, under half of the missing clones stem from an unresolved V gene, and the remainder is unexplained. The table for this sample lists approximately 120,000 clones; 87% of them were counted only once. The ten largest make up around 12% of the sample. The time point label corresponds to: baseline before first vaccination. The sequences come from peripheral blood, collected on day 0 of AZD1222 vaccination. Every receptor here comes from an adult in good health.

The genes are TRBV6-1 and TRBJ1-1, with TRBD1 as a possible D gene (5 bases). The CDR3 runs 11 residues. Trimming left V 2 bases short and J 7 bases short, with 5 bases between. The germline V gene encodes CDR1 MNHNS and CDR2 SASEGT. The CDR3 protein is CASSERGEAFF. The DNA of the CDR3 is TGTGCCAGCAGTGAAAGGGGTGAAGCTTTCTTT.

This clone was counted a single time. The genes are TRBV5-4 and TRBJ2-1; 9 bases line up with TRBD1. This CDR3 comprises 16 residues. Germline V gene lookup returns CDR1 SGHNT and CDR2 YYREEE (reference sequence). J gave up 4 bases and V 4 bases, and 9 bases lay outside the gene matches. DNA for the CDR3: TGTGCCAGCAGCCCAAGACAGGGGGTAATGTACAATGAGCAGTTCTTC. Translating it yields CASSPRQGVMYNEQFF. The variable domain in full, with the rest retrieved from reference TRBV5-4 and TRBJ2-1, is ETGVTQSPTHLIKTRGQQVTLRCSSQSGHNTVSWYQQALGQGPQFIFQYYREEENGRGNFPPRFSGLQFPNYSSELNVNALELDDSALYLCASSPRQGVMYNEQFFGPGTRLTVL.

V gene TRBV4-3 combines with J gene TRBJ2-3, with D perhaps given as TRBD1 or TRBD2 (5 bases each). Germline CDR1 reads LGHNA; CDR2 reads YSLEER. The CDR3 is made up of 13 amino acids. V shed 0 bases and J shed 4 bases, with 5 bases lying between them. CDR3 residues: CASSQEGPDTQYF. The DNA for the CDR3 is TGCGCCAGCAGCCAAGAGGGACCAGATACGCAGTATTTT.

This clone was observed a handful of times. V and J are TRBV30 and TRBJ2-2; D unclear. Trimming pared 2 bases from V and 3 bases from J, leaving 4 bases between. The germline V gene has CDR1 GTSNPN and CDR2 SVGIG (reference sequence). The CDR3 extends over 12 amino acids. CDR3 in amino acids: CAWSFDTGELFF. The CDR3 DNA reads as TGTGCCTGGAGTTTTGACACCGGGGAGCTGTTTTTT.

This clone was found once. The genes are TRBV5-1 and TRBJ2-3; D is perhaps TRBD1 (6 bases). Germline V gives CDR1 SGHRS, CDR2 YFSETQ. With 4 bases removed from V and 6 bases from J, the gap between germline ends came to 12 bases. The CDR3 extends over 13 amino acids. The CDR3 loop reads CASSPHRADTQYF. CDR3 in DNA: TGCGCCAGCAGCCCTCACAGGGCCGATACGCAGTATTTT.

This rearrangement joins TRBV6-6 to TRBJ1-5, with a weak D call TRBD1 (5 bases). From germline, CDR1 is MNHNY and CDR2 SVGAGI (reference sequence). The V and J ends lost 7 bases and 0 bases respectively, with 16 bases between them. CDR3 length equals 16 residues. CDR3 in amino acids: CASILRGDASNQPQHF. The CDR3, as DNA: TGTGCCAGCATTCTACGGGGCGATGCTAGCAATCAGCCCCAGCATTTT.

The chain has TRBV5-4 and TRBJ2-3; D perhaps matches TRBD2 (5 bases). CDR3 size: 18 residues. Trimming left V 0 bases short and J 2 bases short, with 19 bases between. Per the germline V gene, CDR1 is SGHNT and CDR2 is YYREEE (reference sequence). The CDR3 DNA follows: TGTGCCAGCAGCTTGGGAAGTGGCGGGTTTCGGAACACAGATACGCAGTATTTT. Protein product: CASSLGSGGFRNTDTQYF.

The CDR3 sequence: CASAQGGMPEAFF. In DNA form, the CDR3 reads TGTGCCAGTGCCCAGGGGGGGATGCCTGAAGCTTTCTTT. The chain recombines TRBV6-5 with TRBJ1-1, with TRBD1 matching over 7 bases. The CDR3 spans 13 residues. Germline V lookup: CDR1 MNHEY, CDR2 SVGAGI. J lost 6 bases, V lost 9 bases, and 10 bases had no gene match.

The chain employs TRBV5-4 and TRBJ1-1, with D uncertain. V was clipped by 2 bases and J by 4 bases, with 9 bases between them. The CDR3 runs to 13 residues. Germline assignment: CDR1 SGHNT and CDR2 YYREEE (reference sequence). This chain's CDR3 is CASSLERATEAFF. For the CDR3, the DNA is TGTGCCAGCAGCTTAGAACGGGCCACTGAAGCTTTCTTT.

The gene calls are TRBV28 and TRBJ1-5, with 8 nucleotides matching TRBD1. V lost 10 bases, J lost 0 bases, and 11 bases stayed unmatched. From germline, CDR1 is MDHEN and CDR2 SYDVKM. The CDR3 consists of 16 residues. This CDR3 reads CAITGQGGISNQPQHF. CDR3 nucleotides: TGTGCCATAACCGGACAGGGTGGGATTAGCAATCAGCCCCAGCATTTT.

By share of the sample, this clone is large. V is TRBV11-2 and J is TRBJ1-2; D ambiguous. Deletions cut 2 bases from V and 3 bases from J, with 13 bases between. This CDR3 has 15 residues. Germline V lookup: CDR1 SGHAT, CDR2 FQNNGV. The DNA of the CDR3 is TGTGCCAGCAGCTTATGGGTCGGTACCGACTATGGCTACACCTTC. This translates into CASSLWVGTDYGYTF.

V is TRBV12-5 and J is TRBJ1-2, with a tentative D call TRBD1 (5 bases). Germline loops: CDR1 LGHNT, CDR2 FRNRAP. The CDR3 spans 13 residues. Trimming took off 6 bases at V and 1 base at J, with 9 bases between the two ends. The CDR3: CASGSDSNYGYTF. The CDR3 DNA sequence: TGTGCTAGTGGCTCCGACAGTAACTATGGCTACACCTTC.

The chain employs TRBV14 and TRBJ2-3, with 10 bases identical to TRBD1. J was trimmed by 2 bases and V by 4 bases; bases with no gene match: 3. The CDR3 is 15 residues long. CDR1 and CDR2 from the germline V gene are SGHDN and FVKESK. CDR3 sequence reads: CASSRDRGPTDTQYF. CDR3 nucleotide sequence: TGTGCCAGCAGCCGTGACAGGGGGCCCACAGATACGCAGTATTTT.

The chain links TRBV7-2 to TRBJ2-2; 9 bases match TRBD1. CDR3 length: 16 residues. Unmatched junction bases numbered 6, after V lost 3 bases and J lost 4 bases. Germline V gene lookup returns CDR1 SGHTA and CDR2 FQGNSA. As DNA, the CDR3 is TGTGCCAGCAGCTTTTACAGGGGGCGCAGCACCGGGGAGCTGTTTTTT. Its translation: CASSFYRGRSTGELFF.

The gene calls are TRBV5-1 and TRBJ2-4, with TRBD1 identical over 7 bases. The V gene end was trimmed by 5 bases and the J gene end by 0 bases; junction bases not matched to a gene: 5. Germline values: CDR1 SGHRS, CDR2 YFSETQ. The CDR3 runs to 15 residues. CDR3 sequence: CASSTGEIAKNIQYF. The DNA of the CDR3 is TGCGCCAGCAGTACAGGGGAGATAGCCAAAAACATTCAGTACTTC.

The chain links TRBV7-2 to TRBJ1-1; 8 bases agree with TRBD1. The germline gives CDR1 SGHTA, CDR2 FQGNSA. This CDR3 is 14 amino acids long. J gave up 6 bases and V 1 base, and 4 bases lay outside the gene matches. The CDR3 loop is CASSLGAGGSEAFF. In DNA, the CDR3 is TGTGCCAGCAGCTTAGGGGCAGGGGGCTCTGAAGCTTTCTTT.

The chain couples TRBV7-2 to TRBJ1-4; 7 positions match TRBD1. J was trimmed by 8 bases and V by 3 bases; bases with no gene match: 9. This CDR3 comprises 15 residues. Germline V gives CDR1 SGHTA, CDR2 FQGNSA. The CDR3 DNA reads as TGTGCCAGCAGCTTTTCTACAGGGGTTAGGGAAAAACTGTTTTTT. This encodes CASSFSTGVREKLFF.

The rearrangement links TRBV30 to TRBJ1-2; 11 bases align to TRBD1. CDR3 size: 15 residues. After removal of 4 bases from V and 1 base from J, the junction contained 5 bases not matched to a gene. Germline V gene sequence: CDR1 GTSNPN, CDR2 SVGIG (reference sequence). CDR3 bases: TGTGCCTGGAAGGGGACAGGGGGACTTAACTATGGCTACACCTTC. It translates to CAWKGTGGLNYGYTF.

This chain connects TRBV10-3 to TRBJ2-3, with a weak D call TRBD1 (5 bases). Germline CDR1 ENHRY, CDR2 SYGVKD. Trimming shortened V by 2 bases and J by 6 bases, and 9 bases separated the two germline ends. The CDR3 spans 13 residues. Written as DNA, the CDR3 is TGTGCCATCAGTGAGCGACAGACGGATACGCAGTATTTT. Residues: CAISERQTDTQYF.

The V gene is TRBV19, the J gene TRBJ2-1; 7 bases are shared with TRBD2. V shed 4 bases and J 3 bases; nucleotides not matched to a gene: 3. From germline, CDR1 is LNHDA and CDR2 SQIVND (reference sequence). The CDR3 runs to 14 residues. The CDR3 spells CASSNGEGYNEQFF. CDR3 nucleotide sequence: TGTGCCAGTAGTAACGGGGAGGGCTACAATGAGCAGTTCTTC.